This T cell receptor (beta chain) was observed in a study of blood T cell repertoires in COVID-19. Overall study: Sites in the United States, Italy and Spain provided acute and convalescent COVID-19 samples. In each case, the material was cDNA or gDNA derived from T cells, B-cell-depleted T cells, or PBMCs.

V dropped 3 bases and J dropped 4 bases, with 13 bases sitting between them. Germline V gene sequence: CDR1 WSHSY, CDR2 SAAADI. This CDR3 is built from 14 residues. Authors' methods: For nucleated cells, counts were estimated from reference gene primer amplification. Profiled with immunoSEQ multiplex PCR; TCRdb holds only in-frame clones, not every one. V and J calls and clone size are copied from that table; D and trimming were computed from the DNA. Among over 100,000 clones listed, more than 75% were seen once. The gene calls are TRBV10-2 and TRBJ2-7, with D perhaps matching TRBD2 (5 bases). The source material was peripheral blood. The receptor was derived from a man aged 45-60 years with active or convalescent COVID-19. The CDR3 DNA follows: TGCGCCAGCAGTGAAACTAGTTCCCAGTACGAGCAGTACTTC. This translates into CASSETSSQYEQYF.